This T cell receptor beta chain comes out of a study of PD-1 blockade in classical Hodgkin lymphoma (dated by TCRdb to the early 2020s). About the study as a whole: Nivolumab dosing was 3 mg/kg intravenously every 2 weeks, continuing until either disease progression or unacceptable toxicity. A peripheral blood immune signature of response to PD-1 blockade in classical Hodgkin lymphoma was defined using TCR beta sequencing and CyTOF. Results and caveats for the whole study, not just this receptor: CD4+ but not CD8+ TCR diversity rose significantly by C4D1 (p=0.0027 vs p=0.16), most apparent in complete responders (p=0.02). Trial patients achieving complete response had baseline diversity similar to newly diagnosed patients, whereas partial responders and progressors had significantly lower diversity. The study was restricted to a single clinical trial cohort, and the causes of repertoire differences, possibly disease activity or prior therapy, were left undefined. Diversity was lower in patients who began nivolumab less than 1 year after ASCT, so these patients were left out of later analyses to avoid confounding by immune reconstitution. Newly diagnosed patients were reported to have lower baseline TCR diversity than healthy donors, and relapsed/refractory patients were reported to have lower baseline TCR diversity still.

The sample's time point label, in plain terms: cycle 4 day 1 (C4D1), after 5 to 7 weeks of nivolumab. Every trial patient had relapsed following autologous stem cell transplantation, and prior brentuximab vedotin exposure was what differed among cohorts A, B and C. The trial cohort included fewer than 60 patients with relapsed/refractory classical Hodgkin lymphoma, and each patient had a best overall response of complete response, partial response or progressive disease. Single-agent nivolumab was administered to trial patients in the multi-cohort phase II CheckMate 205 trial. An independent review committee assessed best overall response by applying the 2007 International Working Group response criteria. Trial PBMCs were collected immediately before nivolumab initiation (C1D1) and during therapy at cycle 2 day 1 and cycle 4 day 1. After peripheral blood was drawn into 8 mL Vacutainer Cell Preparation Tubes, PBMCs were isolated by centrifugation and then cryopreserved.

Genomic DNA was isolated using the Qiagen DNeasy kit from unsorted PBMCs as well as from negatively selected CD4+ and CD8+ fractions. TCR beta CDR3 regions were subjected to amplification by immunoSEQ multiplex PCR with primers that anneal to V and J segments. A synthetic immune receptor repertoire was used to minimize amplification bias, and any residual bias was removed computationally once sequencing was done. In the original analysis: Custom Python scripts were used to quantify repertoire diversity as the Shannon entropy index. The unsorted, CD4+ and CD8+ repertoires were each analyzed separately, with the exception of combined analyses, where CD4+ and CD8+ sequences were merged in silico. Clonal expansion was defined as at least a 2-fold frequency increase after treatment relative to C1D1, with a pseudocount of 0.5 for undetected baseline clones. Clones with 0 or 1 copy at C1D1 were defined as singleton clones, while clones with 2 or more copies were defined as non-singleton clones. Clones expanded in unsorted samples were labelled as CD4+, CD8+ or unknown by matching protein sequences in sorted samples from the same patient. Wilcoxon tests were applied to paired samples to test diversity changes from C1D1 to C4D1. Not all clones reach the TCRdb copy of this immuneACCESS table, which keeps in-frame sequences only. Checked studies attribute under half of the gap to unresolved V genes and leave the rest unexplained. The V and J calls and clone size were taken over from that table, and D and trimming were inferred from the DNA. The sample table contains around 93,000 clones; only one count was recorded for around four fifths of them. The ten largest make up about 9.4% of the sample.

The CDR1 and CDR2 encoded by the germline V gene (reference sequence) are MNHNY and SVGAGI. Its CDR3 holds 14 amino acids, cysteine through phenylalanine. Just CDR3 DNA is preserved here, 42 bases in frame from base 1. The trim is 9 bases for V and 9 bases for J, with a gap of 18 bases between the germline ends. In this sample, this clone turned up a few times. This receptor's antigen is unknown. Base qualities were left out, and no much larger clone turns up one base away. Specimen: peripheral blood mononuclear cells (PBMCs), collected before the fourth cycle of nivolumab. The sequence was collected from a human donor with classical Hodgkin lymphoma. The sequence links TRBV6-6 to TRBJ1-6; possibly the D gene is TRBD1, per 5 matching bases. Here the CDR3 is given as CASYYREGVSPLHF. The DNA reads TGTGCCAGTTATTATCGGGAAGGGGTTTCACCCCTCCACTTT.